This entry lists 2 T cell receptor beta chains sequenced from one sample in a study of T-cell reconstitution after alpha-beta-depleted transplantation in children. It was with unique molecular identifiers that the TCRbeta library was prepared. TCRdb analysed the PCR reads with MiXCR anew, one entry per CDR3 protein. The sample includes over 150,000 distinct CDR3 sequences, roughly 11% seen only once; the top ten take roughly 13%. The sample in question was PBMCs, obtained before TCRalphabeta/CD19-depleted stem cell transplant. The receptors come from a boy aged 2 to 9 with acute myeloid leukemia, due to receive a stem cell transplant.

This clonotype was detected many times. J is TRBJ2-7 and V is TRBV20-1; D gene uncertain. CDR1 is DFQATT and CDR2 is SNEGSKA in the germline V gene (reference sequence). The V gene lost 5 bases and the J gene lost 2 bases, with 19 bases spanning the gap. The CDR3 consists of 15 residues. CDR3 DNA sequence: TGCAGTGCTGGCGGAATCTACGACTCTCCCTACGAGCAGTACTTC. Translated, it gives CSAGGIYDSPYEQYF.

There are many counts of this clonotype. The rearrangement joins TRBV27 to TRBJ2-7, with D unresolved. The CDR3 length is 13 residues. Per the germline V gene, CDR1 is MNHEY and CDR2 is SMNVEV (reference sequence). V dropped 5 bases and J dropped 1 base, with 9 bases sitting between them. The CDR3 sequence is CASSPDTSYEQYF. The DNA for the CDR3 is TGTGCCAGCAGTCCCGACACTTCCTACGAGCAGTACTTC.